Following are 29 T cell receptor beta chains from one sample sequenced in a study of blood T cell repertoires in COVID-19. The data were produced by immunoSEQ multiplex PCR, yet TCRdb's version contains in-frame clones alone and is incomplete. The sample consists of about 200,000 clones, around nine tenths of them appearing once. Sequences were obtained from peripheral blood. The receptor source for this set is a man aged 50 or older with COVID-19, enrolled during active disease.

This chain links TRBV28 with TRBJ2-5, with 7 bases matching TRBD1. From germline, CDR1 is MDHEN and CDR2 SYDVKM. The CDR3 sequence is 16 residues long. Germline trimming cut 6 bases from V and 4 bases from J; bases unmatched to any gene: 14. The CDR3, as DNA: TGTGCCAGCAGACGACAGGGAATGAGAGTGGGAGAGACCCAGTACTTC. It yields the protein CASRRQGMRVGETQYF.

The chain combines TRBV29-1 with TRBJ2-3, with TRBD2 as a possible D gene (5 bases). The germline V gene encodes CDR1 SQVTM and CDR2 ANQGSEA. This CDR3 region has 14 residues. Trimming shortened V by 4 bases and J by 2 bases, and 13 bases separated the two germline ends. In nucleotides, the CDR3 is TGCAGCGTTGGTTTACCGGGGTCCACAGATACGCAGTATTTT. Translation gives CSVGLPGSTDTQYF.

The J gene is TRBJ1-5, the V gene TRBV5-1; D gene uncertain. Germline lookup yields CDR1 SGHRS and CDR2 YFSETQ. This CDR3 has 13 residues. Trimming removed 0 bases at V and 6 bases at J, with 7 bases between. The CDR3 DNA is TGCGCCAGCAGCTTGGATGTGAGTCAGCCCCAGCATTTT. As protein: CASSLDVSQPQHF.

This clone was picked up a small number of times. The CDR3 spells CASRGDSGELFF. The CDR3 coding sequence is TGTGCCAGCAGGGGGGACTCCGGGGAGCTGTTTTTT. The gene calls are TRBV14 and TRBJ2-2; a weak D match, TRBD2 (6 bases). Germline CDR1 reads SGHDN; CDR2 reads FVKESK. Trimming took off 6 bases at V and 6 bases at J, with 8 bases between the two ends. The CDR3 covers 12 residues.

This clone was seen once. V is TRBV7-6 and J is TRBJ2-2; 8 bases line up with TRBD1. Losses at the gene ends were 5 bases for V and 3 bases for J; bases not matched to a gene: 11. Germline lookup yields CDR1 SGHVS and CDR2 FNYEAQ. This CDR3 spans 17 amino acids. CDR3 amino acids: CASSPPIGQGYTGELFF. The CDR3 region has the DNA TGTGCCAGCAGCCCCCCGATCGGACAGGGATACACCGGGGAGCTGTTTTTT.

The chain is built from TRBV30 and TRBJ2-3; TRBD2 might be the D (6 bases). Trimming removed 4 bases from V and 8 bases from J, with 10 bases in between. Germline V gene data show CDR1 as GTSNPN and CDR2 as SVGIG (reference sequence). This CDR3 comprises 11 residues. The DNA of the CDR3 is TGTGCCTGGACTCAGGGAGGTACGCAGTATTTT. It translates to CAWTQGGTQYF.

V is TRBV19 and J is TRBJ1-5; D is unresolved. This CDR3 is 16 amino acids long. The V and J ends lost 4 bases and 0 bases respectively, with 13 bases between them. Germline CDR1 reads LNHDA; CDR2 reads SQIVND (reference sequence). CDR3 DNA: TGTGCCAGTAGTAGCCCGCCAGGAAATAGCAATCAGCCCCAGCATTTT. Protein: CASSSPPGNSNQPQHF. Looking up the rest from reference TRBV19 and TRBJ1-5 gives the full variable domain: DGGITQSPKYLFRKEGQNVTLSCEQNLNHDAMYWYRQDPGQGLRLIYYSQIVNDFQKGDIAEGYSVSREKKESFPLTVTSAQKNPTAFYLCASSSPPGNSNQPQHFGDGTRLSIL.

The chain has TRBV5-6 and TRBJ1-1; D remains unclear. This CDR3 region has 14 residues. The V end lost 0 bases, the J end lost 0 bases, and 6 bases lay between the germline ends. Germline values: CDR1 SGHDT, CDR2 YYEEEE. The CDR3 DNA sequence: TGTGCCAGCAGCTTGGTGACTTTGAACACTGAAGCTTTCTTT. It encodes CASSLVTLNTEAFF.

The chain carries TRBV5-6 and TRBJ2-7, with TRBD2 matching 10 bases. Trimming removed 6 bases from V and 3 bases from J; junction bases left unmatched: 6. The CDR3 loop spans 14 amino acids. CDR1 and CDR2 (germline): SGHDT, YYEEEE. The CDR3 is CASNLSGRHYEQYF. The CDR3 DNA follows: TGTGCCAGCAACCTTAGCGGGAGGCACTACGAGCAGTACTTC.

This sequence joins TRBV10-2 and TRBJ1-4; a weak D match, TRBD1 (5 bases). Trimming took 8 bases from V and 8 from J, leaving 24 bases between them. CDR3 length equals 16 residues. Germline CDR1 is WSHSY and CDR2 is SAAADI. CDR3 sequence (DNA): TGCGCCAGCCGGGAGGGGAGCGGGGGGACTGGCGAAAAACTGTTTTTT. Translation gives CASREGSGGTGEKLFF.

The chain recombines TRBV18 with TRBJ2-2; 10 bases agree with TRBD2. Per germline, CDR1 KGHSH and CDR2 LQKENI. The trim removed 1 base at V and 7 bases at J, leaving 12 bases unmatched. This CDR3 comprises 18 residues. The CDR3: CASSPLRLAGAYDGELFF. Written as DNA, the CDR3 is TGTGCCAGCTCACCACTTAGGCTAGCGGGAGCGTACGACGGGGAGCTGTTTTTT.

The V call is TRBV10-3, the J call TRBJ2-1, with 10 positions matching TRBD2. The CDR3 loop spans 15 amino acids. Germline V CDR1 and CDR2: ENHRY, SYGVKD. The trim removed 5 bases at V and 5 bases at J, leaving 6 bases unmatched. For the CDR3, the DNA is TGTGCCATCAGTTCTAGCGGGAGTAATAACAATGAGCAGTTCTTC. This encodes CAISSSGSNNNEQFF.

The V call is TRBV18, the J call TRBJ2-7; TRBD2 matches 16 bases. Germline V gene sequence: CDR1 KGHSH, CDR2 LQKENI. This CDR3 has 17 amino acids. Losses at the gene ends were 1 base for V and 4 bases for J; bases not matched to a gene: 4. CDR3 in DNA: TGTGCCAGCTCACCACTAGGGACTAGCGGGGGGGCATACGAGCAGTACTTC. This translates into CASSPLGTSGGAYEQYF.

V gene TRBV6-2 or TRBV6-3 combines with J gene TRBJ1-1; TRBD1 matches 7 bases. After removal of 5 bases from V and 11 bases from J, the junction contained 17 bases not matched to a gene. The CDR3 is 15 amino acids. The germline CDR1 and CDR2 sequences are MNHEY and SVGEGT. This CDR3 is CASSDLYNRQGGAFF. CDR3 DNA sequence: TGTGCCAGCAGTGACCTCTACAACCGACAGGGTGGCGCTTTCTTT.

This clone was detected only a few times. The rearrangement uses TRBV5-1 and TRBJ2-7, with 8 positions matching TRBD1. Germline assignment: CDR1 SGHRS and CDR2 YFSETQ. The CDR3 length is 14 residues. The V segment lost 5 bases and the J segment 3 bases; nucleotides outside the gene matches: 7. CDR3 protein: CASRGTGQSYEQYF. CDR3 nucleotide sequence: TGCGCCAGCAGGGGGACAGGCCAAAGCTACGAGCAGTACTTC.

In regard to this clone: Other DNA sequences in this sample translate to the same CDR3. The chain recombines TRBV7-2 with TRBJ2-3; perhaps TRBD2 as D (7 bases). This CDR3 contains 14 residues. Germline V gene sequence: CDR1 SGHTA, CDR2 FQGNSA. The V and J ends lost 5 bases and 1 base respectively, with 10 bases between them. The CDR3 protein is CASSLGGRTDTQYF. The CDR3 region has the DNA TGTGCCAGCAGCCTCGGGGGGCGCACAGATACGCAGTATTTT.

The CDR3 region is CASSLEGQGWTEAFF. CDR3 coding DNA: TGCGCCAGCAGCTTGGAGGGACAGGGTTGGACTGAAGCTTTCTTT. V usage is TRBV5-1 and J usage is TRBJ1-1; 9 bases line up with TRBD1. V gave up 0 bases and J gave up 5 bases; unmatched junction bases: 5. Germline CDR1 and CDR2: SGHRS and YFSETQ. The CDR3 is 15 amino acids.

This chain uses TRBV18 with TRBJ1-4, with D hard to call. Germline CDR1 is KGHSH and CDR2 is LQKENI. The CDR3 has 13 residues. V lost 5 bases and J 8 bases, leaving 12 bases between the germline ends. The CDR3 nucleotides are TGTGCCAGCTCAACCACAGAAAACGAAAAACTGTTTTTT. This translates into CASSTTENEKLFF.

In regard to this clone: This CDR3 is also generated by other DNA sequences in the sample. The gene calls are TRBV12-3 or TRBV12-4 and TRBJ1-1, with D unresolved. Trimming stripped 3 bases from V and 1 base from J, with 6 bases between. The CDR3 contains 13 residues. The CDR3 bases are TGTGCCAGCAGTTTCGGGGAGAACACTGAAGCTTTCTTT. It codes for CASSFGENTEAFF.

This rearrangement joins TRBV5-1 to TRBJ1-1; TRBD1 is a possible D gene (6 bases). Germline V CDR1 and CDR2: SGHRS, YFSETQ. V lost 3 bases to trimming and J lost 2 bases, with 14 bases between them. The CDR3 contains 15 residues. The CDR3 region is CASSWTGQGNTEAFF. As DNA, the CDR3 is TGCGCCAGCAGCTGGACGGGACAAGGAAACACTGAAGCTTTCTTT.

J is TRBJ2-7 and V is TRBV2; 7 bases align to TRBD1. CDR1 is SNHLY and CDR2 is FYNNEI in the germline V gene. This CDR3 spans 15 amino acids. V lost 0 bases to trimming and J lost 0 bases; unmatched junction nucleotides: 2. The CDR3 nucleotides read TGTGCCAGCAGTGAAGCTCGACAGGGCTCCTACGAGCAGTACTTC. Translated: CASSEARQGSYEQYF. The full variable domain, in which reference TRBV2 and TRBJ2-7 provide the parts outside the CDR3, is EPEVTQTPSHQVTQMGQEVILRCVPISNHLYFYWYRQILGQKVEFLVSFYNNEISEKSEIFDDQFSVERPDGSNFTLKIRSTKLEDSAMYFCASSEARQGSYEQYFGPGTRLTVT.

The chain links TRBV11-1 to TRBJ2-1, with 13 bases aligning to TRBD2. Trimming removed 5 bases from V and 9 bases from J; junction bases left unmatched: 7. Looked up from germline, CDR1 is SGHAT and CDR2 is FQDESV (reference sequence). The CDR3 runs 15 residues. The CDR3, as DNA: TGTGCCAGCAGCAAAGGACTAGCGGGAGTAGTTGAGCAGTTCTTC. Residues: CASSKGLAGVVEQFF.

The rearrangement uses TRBV9 and TRBJ1-3, with 9 bases lining up with TRBD1. The V gene's germline CDR1 is SGDLS and CDR2 YYNGEE. V lost 0 bases and J lost 4; bases outside the gene matches: 5. The CDR3 is 16 residues long. CDR3 residues: CASSVDPTGGGNTIYF. CDR3 nucleotides: TGTGCCAGCAGCGTAGACCCCACAGGGGGCGGAAACACCATATATTTT.

The chain carries TRBV27 and TRBJ2-2; TRBD2 agrees at 8 bases. Trimming took 8 bases from V and 6 from J; bases not matched to a gene: 8. This CDR3 comprises 14 residues. Per germline, CDR1 MNHEY and CDR2 SMNVEV (reference sequence). The CDR3 DNA is TGTGCCAGCGCCACCGGGGGGGCCTCCGGGGAGCTGTTTTTT. Its translation: CASATGGASGELFF.

The CDR3 region is CASSGTSGTYEQYF. Here the CDR3 DNA reads TGTGCCAGCAGCGGGACTAGCGGGACCTACGAGCAGTACTTC. This sequence joins TRBV5-6 and TRBJ2-7; TRBD2 aligns across 13 bases. In germline, CDR1 is SGHDT, CDR2 YYEEEE. V was pared by 4 bases and J by 2 bases, with 0 bases of the junction left unmatched. There are 14 residues in the CDR3.

The V gene is TRBV6-6, the J gene TRBJ2-3; 7 nucleotides align to TRBD1. V gave up 6 bases and J gave up 5 bases; unmatched junction bases: 14. Germline lookup yields CDR1 MNHNY and CDR2 SVGAGI (reference sequence). The length of the CDR3 is 16 residues. The CDR3 reads CASSSQDRVVGDTQYF. The CDR3 DNA reads as TGTGCCAGCAGCTCACAAGACAGGGTTGTCGGAGATACGCAGTATTTT.

The V and J genes are TRBV7-2 and TRBJ1-1; TRBD1 might be the D (5 bases). The CDR3 covers 13 residues. Germline V gene lookup returns CDR1 SGHTA and CDR2 FQGNSA. Trimming took 8 bases from V and 2 from J, leaving 12 bases between them. The CDR3: CASSEGLNTEAFF. In nucleotides, the CDR3 is TGTGCCAGCTCCGAGGGACTTAACACTGAAGCTTTCTTT.

The chain recombines TRBV11-2 with TRBJ2-7, with D possibly TRBD2 on 6 matching bases. The CDR3 runs 16 residues. V lost 0 bases, J lost 5 bases, and 17 bases lay in between. Germline CDR1 and CDR2: SGHAT and FQNNGV. In DNA, the CDR3 is TGTGCCAGCAGCTTAGATCAGCCGGGAGTCCCCCACGAGCAGTACTTC. As protein: CASSLDQPGVPHEQYF.

V is TRBV12-3 or TRBV12-4 and J is TRBJ1-2, with D hard to call. V dropped 1 base and J dropped 2 bases, with 5 bases sitting between them. The CDR3 sequence is 13 residues long. The CDR3 DNA follows: TGTGCCAGCAGTTTAGACACGAACTATGGCTACACCTTC. Amino acid sequence: CASSLDTNYGYTF.